The 5 T cell receptor beta chains below all came from one sample that was sequenced in a study of T cell clonotyping in hematopoietic cell transplantation. Here immunoSEQ multiplex PCR was the method, and the copy in TCRdb shows in-frame clones only, minus some. The repertoire holds around 15,000 clones, with more than 75% as singletons. Sequencing was performed on PBMCs, taken 100 days after allogeneic stem cell transplant. These receptors were taken from a male patient between 60 and 69 years old who had an allogeneic stem cell transplant from a related donor, so the T cells may come from the graft donor. Some clones in this sample may be carry-over from other donors' samples.

This chain links TRBV15 with TRBJ1-2; D remains ambiguous. Germline V gene sequence: CDR1 LNHNV, CDR2 YYDKDF (reference sequence). The CDR3 has 14 amino acids. V was trimmed by 0 bases and J by 1 base, leaving 6 bases between them. CDR3 sequence reads: CATSRERVNYGYTF. The DNA of the CDR3 is TGTGCCACCAGCAGAGAGAGGGTTAACTATGGCTACACCTTC.

This clone is a singleton in its sample. The gene calls are TRBV6-1 and TRBJ2-3; the match to TRBD2 covers 13 bases. Trimming removed 5 bases from V and 4 bases from J; junction bases left unmatched: 3. The CDR3 loop spans 15 amino acids. CDR1 MNHNS and CDR2 SASEGT come from the germline V gene. CDR3 region: CASSIGTSGADTQYF. DNA for the CDR3: TGTGCCAGCAGTATAGGGACTAGCGGGGCAGATACGCAGTATTTT.

This chain joins TRBV29-1 and TRBJ1-5; D remains ambiguous. The CDR3 has 13 residues. V was cut by 1 base and J by 5 bases, with 9 bases left in between. Germline V lookup: CDR1 SQVTM, CDR2 ANQGSEA. The CDR3 here is CSVEAGRDQPQHF. The CDR3 nucleotides are TGCAGCGTTGAAGCTGGGAGGGATCAGCCCCAGCATTTT.

The chain's CDR3 is CASSRSAVSTDTQYF. The CDR3 DNA is TGTGCCAGCAGCAGGTCAGCGGTTAGTACAGATACGCAGTATTTT. The V and J genes are TRBV5-4 and TRBJ2-3; D perhaps matches TRBD2 (5 bases). Germline CDR1 SGHNT, CDR2 YYREEE (reference sequence). The CDR3 has 15 residues. V was clipped by 4 bases and J by 3 bases, with 15 bases between them.

The rearrangement uses TRBV29-1 and TRBJ2-7; TRBD2 might be the D (6 bases). V shed 4 bases and J shed 0 bases, with 13 bases lying between them. CDR3 length: 14 amino acids. The germline CDR1 and CDR2 sequences are SQVTM and ANQGSEA. In DNA, the CDR3 is TGCAGCGTTGTGGGGGGTTGGAGCTCCTACGAGCAGTACTTC. It translates to CSVVGGWSSYEQYF.